The clone carrying this TCR beta chain was recorded a few times. The antigen is undetermined. The record originates from a study of yellow fever vaccine responses in identical twins. Study results and limitations: It has been reported that, in twins, the vaccine T cell response seemed partly convergent and partly personalized.

Looked up from germline, CDR1 is SGHVS and CDR2 is FNYEAQ. This CDR3 region has 14 residues. With 1 base removed from V and 6 bases from J, the gap between germline ends came to 10 bases. MiXCR was run by TCRdb on the RT-PCR reads, yielding one entry per CDR3 protein. Here the sample spans some 4,000 distinct CDR3 sequences, 80% to 85% being singletons. This specimen consisted of T cells from blood (PBMCs), unsorted or a sorted subset (not recorded which), obtained before or after yellow fever vaccination (not recorded which). This sequence originates from a woman aged 18 to 35 who received the yellow fever vaccine. This rearrangement joins TRBV7-6 to TRBJ2-1; no reliable D call. This CDR3 is CASSLVVVFNEQFF. CDR3 bases: TGTGCCAGCAGCTTAGTCGTTGTTTTCAATGAGCAGTTCTTC.